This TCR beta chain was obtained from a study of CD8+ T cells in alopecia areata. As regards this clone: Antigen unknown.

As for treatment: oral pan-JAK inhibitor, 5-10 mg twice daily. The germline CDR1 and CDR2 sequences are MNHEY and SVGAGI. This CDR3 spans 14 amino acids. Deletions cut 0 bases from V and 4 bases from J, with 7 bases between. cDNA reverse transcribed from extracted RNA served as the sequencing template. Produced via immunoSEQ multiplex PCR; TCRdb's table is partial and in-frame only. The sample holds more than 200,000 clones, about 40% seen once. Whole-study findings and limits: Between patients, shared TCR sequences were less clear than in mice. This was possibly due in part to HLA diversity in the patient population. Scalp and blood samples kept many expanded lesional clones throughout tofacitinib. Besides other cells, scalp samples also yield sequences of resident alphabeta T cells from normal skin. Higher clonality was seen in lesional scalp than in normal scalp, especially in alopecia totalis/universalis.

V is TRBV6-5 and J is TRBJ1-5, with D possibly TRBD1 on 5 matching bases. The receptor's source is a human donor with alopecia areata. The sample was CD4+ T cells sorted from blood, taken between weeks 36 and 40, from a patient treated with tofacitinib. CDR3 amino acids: CASSYSWGNQPQHF. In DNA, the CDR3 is TGTGCCAGCAGTTACTCGTGGGGGAATCAGCCCCAGCATTTT.